This T cell receptor beta chain came from a study of T-cell memory formation after mild COVID-19. Across the study: The TCR clusters were mostly specific to one donor.

CDR3 length: 12 residues. In germline, CDR1 is SGHVS, CDR2 FNYEAQ. V was clipped by 4 bases and J by 9 bases, with 7 bases between them. TCRdb redid the calling of the 5' RACE reads with MiXCR, one entry per CDR3 protein. There are roughly 300,000 distinct CDR3 sequences in the sample; 15% to 20% occur only once, and 20% to 25% lies in the top ten. Input material: PBMCs or a T cell subset sorted from them (not recorded which). This chain connects TRBV7-6 to TRBJ1-6; D gene unclear. This clonotype was sampled from a man between 18 and 35 years old who had mild COVID-19 (a few samples of this study predate the infection). Cell type and time point are not known. The CDR3 nucleotides are TGTGCCAGCAGCTCCGGAGGTTCACCCCTCCACTTT. It encodes CASSSGGSPLHF.